A single T cell receptor (beta chain) is shown here with its context. The sample belongs to a study of blood T cell repertoires in COVID-19. Turning to the study itself: Material from acute and convalescent COVID-19 was sourced from the United States, Italy and Spain. From T cells, B-cell-depleted T cells, or PBMCs came the material, which was cDNA or gDNA.

As processed by the authors: Cell counts per sample came from amplifying reference gene primers. The table came from immunoSEQ multiplex PCR; TCRdb's copy has only in-frame clones and leaves some out. D and trimming were read from the DNA, whereas the V and J calls and clone size are those reported in that table. The profile shows roughly 140,000 clones, more than 70% of them singletons. CDR1 and CDR2 (germline): KGHDR, SFDVKD. V shed 5 bases, J shed 7 bases, and the junction held 7 bases outside the gene matches. The CDR3 runs to 15 residues. Sequenced: peripheral blood. The source of this sequence is a human donor in a cohort sampled during active COVID-19. The chain joins TRBV24-1 to TRBJ2-1, with 10 bases lining up with TRBD1. CDR3 in amino acids: CATSVRGQGGNEQFF. The DNA for the CDR3 is TGTGCCACCAGTGTCAGAGGACAGGGGGGAAATGAGCAGTTCTTC.